These T cell receptor beta chains were read from a single sample in a study of CD8 T cells in ankylosing spondylitis. TCRdb fed the 5' RACE reads into MiXCR, producing one record per CDR3 protein. Here the sample spans 250,000 to 350,000 distinct CDR3 sequences, around 20% being singletons. The sample consisted of blood, either unsorted or a sorted T cell fraction (not recorded which). These receptor sequences come from a male donor with ankylosing spondylitis or in good health (not recorded which). The CDR3 runs from the conserved cysteine through the conserved F or W. D genes are given only for firm matches. Clone size is stated in some rows and not others, as once, few, many or a class when expanded.

>TRBV20-1|NA|TRBJ2-3|NA
TGCAGTGCTACGGCCACAGCGGTTAGCACAGATACGCAGTATTTT
CSATATAVSTDTQYF
>TRBV3-1|NA|TRBJ1-1|few
TGTGCCAGCAGCCAAGAAGGACGTCGGAACACTGAAGCTTTCTTT
CASSQEGRRNTEAFF
>TRBV2|NA|TRBJ2-3|NA
TGTGCCAGCAGTGCCCCGATCACAGATACGCAGTATTTT
CASSAPITDTQYF
>TRBV5-1|NA|TRBJ2-1|few
TGCGCCAGCAGCATTCAGGAGTTAAGCTCCTACAATGAGCAGTTCTTC
CASSIQELSSYNEQFF
>TRBV12-3/TRBV12-4|TRBD2|TRBJ2-1|few
TGTGCCAGCAGTTTATCGGGAGGCCGTGGTGTATACAATGAGCAGTTCTTC
CASSLSGGRGVYNEQFF
>TRBV27|TRBD2|TRBJ2-1|few
TGTGCCAGCAGTTTTCAGCGGGGGGCACACAATGAGCAGTTCTTC
CASSFQRGAHNEQFF
>TRBV19|NA|TRBJ1-1|NA
TGTGCCAGTAGTATAGATCGGTCAGGGGCGATGAACACTGAAGCTTTCTTT
CASSIDRSGAMNTEAFF
>TRBV12-3/TRBV12-4|NA|TRBJ1-6|NA
TGTGCCAGCACTCCTCAGGCGGGGATAGGAAATTCACCCCTCCACTTT
CASTPQAGIGNSPLHF
>TRBV12-3/TRBV12-4|NA|TRBJ1-2|NA
TGTGCCAGCACTAACGTAAAGGGTCACTATGGCTACACCTTC
CASTNVKGHYGYTF
>TRBV5-5|TRBD1|TRBJ1-5|NA
TGTGCCAGCAGCCTGGACAGGTCAGCTAGCAATCAGCCCCAGCATTTT
CASSLDRSASNQPQHF
>TRBV5-1|NA|TRBJ1-2|NA
TGCGCCAGCAGCGGGGACGGAAACTATGGCTACACCTTC
CASSGDGNYGYTF
>TRBV15|TRBD2|TRBJ2-1|few
TGTGCCACCAGCAGGGGCGGGGGTAGCTCCTACAATGAGCAGTTCTTC
CATSRGGGSSYNEQFF
>TRBV14|TRBD2|TRBJ2-1|NA
TGTGCCAGCAGCCCTAGCTGGACTAGCGGTGGGGGGGAGCAGTTCTTC
CASSPSWTSGGGEQFF
>TRBV12-3/TRBV12-4|NA|TRBJ1-2|NA
TGTGCCAGCAGTCGAGTAGGGAGCTATGGCTACACCTTC
CASSRVGSYGYTF
>TRBV3-1|TRBD2|TRBJ2-1|NA
TGTGCCAGCTGCCCAGAGGGGCGGGGGGGCTATAATAGATATGAGCAGTTCTTC
CASCPEGRGGYNRYEQFF
>TRBV5-6|TRBD1|TRBJ2-5|few
TGTGCCAGCAGCTTACCTTACCGGGACAGAACTCCAACGGCGGAGACCCAGTACTTC
CASSLPYRDRTPTAETQYF
>TRBV15|NA|TRBJ2-5|NA
TGTGCCACCAGCAGAGATCTGGGGGGAGAGACCCAGTACTTC
CATSRDLGGETQYF